This T cell receptor (beta chain) is from a study of cytomegalovirus exposure and HLA in healthy donors. The assay was immunoSEQ multiplex PCR, and TCRdb's table has in-frame clones only and misses some. The data show about 180,000 clones, approximately 81% seen once. The germline V and J ends were trimmed by 3 bases and 0 bases, with 3 bases remaining between them. Germline V gene sequence: CDR1 SGHNT, CDR2 YYREEE (reference sequence). This CDR3 spans 12 amino acids. The clonotype comes from a man aged 18 to 29 in good health and CMV-seropositive. This sequence joins TRBV5-4 and TRBJ2-5, with D uncertain. Source material: PBMCs. The CDR3 nucleotides read TGTGCCAGCAGCTCGTACCAAGAGACCCAGTACTTC. It codes for CASSSYQETQYF.